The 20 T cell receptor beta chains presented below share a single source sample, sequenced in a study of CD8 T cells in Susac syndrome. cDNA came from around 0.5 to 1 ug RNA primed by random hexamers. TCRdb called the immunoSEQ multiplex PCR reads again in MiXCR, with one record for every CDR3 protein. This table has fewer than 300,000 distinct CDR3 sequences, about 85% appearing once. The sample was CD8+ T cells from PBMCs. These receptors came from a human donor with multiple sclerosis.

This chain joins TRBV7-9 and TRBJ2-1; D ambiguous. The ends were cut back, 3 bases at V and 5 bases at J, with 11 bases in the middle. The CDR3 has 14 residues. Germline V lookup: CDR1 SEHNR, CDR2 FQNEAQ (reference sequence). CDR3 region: CASSFPGSHNEQFF. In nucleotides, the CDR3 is TGTGCCAGCAGCTTTCCCGGCAGCCACAATGAGCAGTTCTTC.

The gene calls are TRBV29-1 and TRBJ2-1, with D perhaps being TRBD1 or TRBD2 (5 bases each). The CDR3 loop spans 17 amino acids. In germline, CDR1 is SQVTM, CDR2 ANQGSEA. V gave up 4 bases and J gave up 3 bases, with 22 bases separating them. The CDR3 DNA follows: TGCAGCGTTGGGGGTCATAGGGACGCCAGCCTCTACAATGAGCAGTTCTTC. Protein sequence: CSVGGHRDASLYNEQFF.

The CDR3 DNA reads TGTGCCAGCAAGGGCGGTGAAGGAAACACCATATATTTT. Protein product: CASKGGEGNTIYF. V is TRBV2 and J is TRBJ1-3; no reliable D call. The germline CDR1 and CDR2 sequences are SNHLY and FYNNEI. The CDR3 length is 13 residues. The V end lost 7 bases, the J end lost 4 bases, and 11 bases lay between the germline ends.

Written as DNA, the CDR3 is TGTGCCAGCAGCCCCCCCCCGGTGGACAGGGTGCCCTACGAGCAGTACTTC. Protein sequence: CASSPPPVDRVPYEQYF. The gene calls are TRBV3-1 and TRBJ2-7; TRBD1 matches 8 bases. Per germline, CDR1 LGHDT and CDR2 YNNKEL (reference sequence). The trim removed 4 bases at V and 2 bases at J, leaving 13 bases unmatched. This CDR3 is built from 17 residues.

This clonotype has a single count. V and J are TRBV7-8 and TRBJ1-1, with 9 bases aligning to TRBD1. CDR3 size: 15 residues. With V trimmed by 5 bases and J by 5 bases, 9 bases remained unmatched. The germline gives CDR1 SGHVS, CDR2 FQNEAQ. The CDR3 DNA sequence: TGTGCCAGCAGCCCGTGGACAGGGGAGTATACTGAAGCTTTCTTT. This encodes CASSPWTGEYTEAFF.

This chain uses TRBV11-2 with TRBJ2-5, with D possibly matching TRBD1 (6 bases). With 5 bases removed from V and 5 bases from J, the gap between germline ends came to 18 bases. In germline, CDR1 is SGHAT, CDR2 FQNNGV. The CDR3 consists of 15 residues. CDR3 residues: CASSRGGGQGETQYF. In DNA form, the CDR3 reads TGTGCCAGCAGCCGTGGGGGCGGCCAAGGGGAGACCCAGTACTTC.

The CDR3, as DNA: TGCGCCAGCAGCCAAGATCGCAGGGAGACCCAGTACTTC. Protein product: CASSQDRRETQYF. The V gene is TRBV4-1, the J gene TRBJ2-5; no definite D call. Trimming removed 0 bases from V and 5 bases from J, with 7 bases in between. The CDR3 spans 13 residues. Germline CDR1 MGHRA, CDR2 YSYEKL.

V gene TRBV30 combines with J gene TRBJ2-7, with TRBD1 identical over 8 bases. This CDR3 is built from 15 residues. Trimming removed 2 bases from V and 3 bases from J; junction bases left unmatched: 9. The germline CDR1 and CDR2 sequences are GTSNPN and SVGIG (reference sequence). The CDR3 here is CAWSQGQGWIYEQYF. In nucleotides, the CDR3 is TGTGCCTGGAGTCAAGGACAGGGATGGATCTACGAGCAGTACTTC.

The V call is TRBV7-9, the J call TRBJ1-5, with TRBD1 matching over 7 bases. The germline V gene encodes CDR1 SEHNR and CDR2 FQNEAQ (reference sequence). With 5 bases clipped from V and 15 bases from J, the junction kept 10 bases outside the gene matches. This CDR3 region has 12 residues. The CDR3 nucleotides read TGTGCCAGCAGCCCCAGACAGGGACTAATGCATTTT. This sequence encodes CASSPRQGLMHF.

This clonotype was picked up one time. The CDR3 DNA reads TGTGCCAGCAGCGTAGGGTTCCACAGGGAGGAGTGGGCTTTCTTT. This translates into CASSVGFHREEWAFF. The J gene is TRBJ1-1, the V gene TRBV9; a weak D match, TRBD1 (6 bases). Trimming cost V 0 bases and J 11 bases, with 20 bases left between them. The CDR3 spans 15 residues. CDR1 and CDR2 (germline): SGDLS, YYNGEE.

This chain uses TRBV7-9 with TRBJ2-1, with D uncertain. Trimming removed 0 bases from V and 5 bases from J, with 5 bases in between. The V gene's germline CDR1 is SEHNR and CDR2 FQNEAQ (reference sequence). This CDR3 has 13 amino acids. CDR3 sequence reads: CASSLAYHNEQFF. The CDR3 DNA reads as TGTGCCAGCAGCTTAGCCTACCACAATGAGCAGTTCTTC.

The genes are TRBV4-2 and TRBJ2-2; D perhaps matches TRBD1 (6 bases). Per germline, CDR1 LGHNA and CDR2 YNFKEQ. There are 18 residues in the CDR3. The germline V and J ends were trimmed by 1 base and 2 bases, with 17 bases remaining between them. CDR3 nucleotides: TGTGCCAGCAGCCAAGTTCTCCGGGACAAGCGAAACACCGGGGAGCTGTTTTTT. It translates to CASSQVLRDKRNTGELFF.

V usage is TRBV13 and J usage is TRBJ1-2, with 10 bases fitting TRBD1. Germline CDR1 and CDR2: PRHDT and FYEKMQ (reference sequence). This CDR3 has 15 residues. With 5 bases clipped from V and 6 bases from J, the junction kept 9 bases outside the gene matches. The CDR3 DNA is TGTGCCAGCAGCCTCCCGACAGGGGGCAAGGATGGCTACACCTTC. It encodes CASSLPTGGKDGYTF.

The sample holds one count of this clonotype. CDR3 sequence (DNA): TGCGCCAGCAGCTACGGGGTTGAAAACATTCAGTACTTC. Translated: CASSYGVENIQYF. The V call is TRBV4-1, the J call TRBJ2-4; D possibly corresponds to TRBD2 (5 bases). This CDR3 region has 13 residues. The V end was cut by 5 bases, the J end by 5 bases, with 10 bases between. The germline V gene encodes CDR1 MGHRA and CDR2 YSYEKL.

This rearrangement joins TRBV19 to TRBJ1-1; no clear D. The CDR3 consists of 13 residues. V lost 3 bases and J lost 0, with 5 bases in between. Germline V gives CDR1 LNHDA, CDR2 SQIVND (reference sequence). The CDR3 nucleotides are TGTGCCAGTAGTATCCAGATGAACACTGAAGCTTTCTTT. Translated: CASSIQMNTEAFF.

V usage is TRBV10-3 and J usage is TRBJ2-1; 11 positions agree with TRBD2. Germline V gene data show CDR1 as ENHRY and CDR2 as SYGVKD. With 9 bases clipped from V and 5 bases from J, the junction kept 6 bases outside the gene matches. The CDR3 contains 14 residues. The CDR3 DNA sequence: TGTGCCATACGAACTAGCGGGGGAAACAATGAGCAGTTCTTC. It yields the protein CAIRTSGGNNEQFF.

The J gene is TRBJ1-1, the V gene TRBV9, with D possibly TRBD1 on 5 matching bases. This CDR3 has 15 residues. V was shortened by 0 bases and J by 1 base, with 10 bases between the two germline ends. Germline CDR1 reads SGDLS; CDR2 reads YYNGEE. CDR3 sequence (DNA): TGTGCCAGCAGCGTAGTCGGGGGTTCGAACACTGAAGCTTTCTTT. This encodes CASSVVGGSNTEAFF. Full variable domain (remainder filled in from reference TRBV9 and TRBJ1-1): DSGVTQTPKHLITATGQRVTLRCSPRSGDLSVYWYQQSLDQGLQFLIQYYNGEERAKGNILERFSAQQFPDLHSELNLSSLELGDSALYFCASSVVGGSNTEAFFGQGTRLTVV.

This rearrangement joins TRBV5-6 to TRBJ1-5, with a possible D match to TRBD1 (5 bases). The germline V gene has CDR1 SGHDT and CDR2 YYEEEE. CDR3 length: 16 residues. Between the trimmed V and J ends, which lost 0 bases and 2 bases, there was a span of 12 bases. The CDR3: CASSLGAGGGNQPQHF. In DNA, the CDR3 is TGTGCCAGCAGCTTGGGTGCGGGAGGGGGCAATCAGCCCCAGCATTTT.

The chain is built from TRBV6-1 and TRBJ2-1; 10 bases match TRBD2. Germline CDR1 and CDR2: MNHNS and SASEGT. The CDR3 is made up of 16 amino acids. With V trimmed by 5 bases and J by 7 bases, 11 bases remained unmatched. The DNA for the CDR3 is TGTGCCAGCAGTCCCTATCTAGCGGGAGAAGGGAATGAGCAGTTCTTC. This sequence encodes CASSPYLAGEGNEQFF.

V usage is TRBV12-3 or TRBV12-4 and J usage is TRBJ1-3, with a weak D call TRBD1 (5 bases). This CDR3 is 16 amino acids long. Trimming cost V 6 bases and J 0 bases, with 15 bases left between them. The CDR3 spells CASRDGGDYSGNTIYF. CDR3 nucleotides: TGTGCCAGCAGGGACGGGGGGGATTACTCTGGAAACACCATATATTTT.